This T cell receptor beta chain is from a study of naive and memory T cell subsets. Study observations and caveats: Far more TCRs reportedly came from tuberculin skin test site biopsies. Potentially, T cell activation and differentiation skew this RNA-based measurement.

Amplification of ligated cDNA took four PCR rounds with SP2 and nested alpha and beta constant primers. Blood and skin TCR RNA was reverse transcribed with alpha and beta constant primers. TCRdb recomputed calls from the UMI-ligation and nested PCR reads with MiXCR, one row per CDR3 protein. The data hold over 650 distinct CDR3 sequences, with approximately 5% observed a single time. The CDR3 sequence is 13 residues long. Germline CDR1 is SQVTM and CDR2 is ANQGSEA. V lost 1 base and J lost 7, with 11 bases in between. TCR cDNA received a 3' ligated oligonucleotide that carried a UMI. This clonotype is categorized as large (0.1 to 1%). Its antigen is undetermined.

Sequencing used skin, obtained from a tuberculin skin test site or a saline-injected site (not recorded which). The origin of this receptor is an adult in good health. The V gene is TRBV29-1, the J gene TRBJ1-5; tentatively, D is TRBD1 (5 bases). CDR3 in DNA: TGCAGCGTTGAAGCCGGGGGGAGCCAGCCCCAGCATTTT. It specifies CSVEAGGSQPQHF.